A single sample is the source of the 32 T cell receptor beta chains below, sequenced in a study of spatial heterogeneity in lung cancer. In TCRdb, the 5' RACE reads were re-called with MiXCR into one record per CDR3 protein. Of tens of thousands of distinct CDR3 sequences in the sample, roughly 5.8% were seen once. As to time point: sample taken at primary tumor resection. Whole RNA obtained from tumor, nontumor lung or frozen PBMC underwent sequencing without sorting. The sample consisted of PBMCs, taken at surgery. The receptors come from a male donor with early-stage non-small cell lung cancer.

This clonotype has ten or more counts. The chain is built from TRBV20-1 and TRBJ1-3; D remains unclear. Looked up from germline, CDR1 is DFQATT and CDR2 is SNEGSKA (reference sequence). CDR3 length: 13 residues. Between the trimmed V and J ends, which lost 0 bases and 1 base, there was a span of 4 bases. This CDR3 reads CSAREGSGNTIYF. CDR3 nucleotides: TGCAGTGCTAGAGAAGGATCTGGAAACACCATATATTTT.

The V call is TRBV20-1, the J call TRBJ2-3; 10 bases fit TRBD1. Germline V gene sequence: CDR1 DFQATT, CDR2 SNEGSKA (reference sequence). The CDR3 contains 15 residues. V was clipped by 2 bases and J by 10 bases; unmatched bases: 12. The CDR3 protein is CSARNPGQGHPSQYF. CDR3 nucleotide sequence: TGCAGTGCTAGAAACCCGGGACAGGGGCACCCTTCGCAGTATTTT.

V is TRBV10-3 and J is TRBJ1-5; TRBD1 aligns across 9 bases. The trim removed 7 bases at V and 7 bases at J, leaving 8 bases unmatched. Germline CDR1 ENHRY, CDR2 SYGVKD. This CDR3 is built from 14 residues. The CDR3: CAINDRGKDQPQHF. DNA for the CDR3: TGTGCCATCAACGACAGGGGGAAGGACCAGCCCCAGCATTTT.

The chain links TRBV6-1 to TRBJ1-2; the D is unclear. This CDR3 contains 14 residues. The V and J ends lost 0 bases and 2 bases respectively, with 7 bases between them. Germline V lookup: CDR1 MNHNS, CDR2 SASEGT. The CDR3 protein is CASSEARGNYGYTF. The CDR3 DNA follows: TGTGCCAGCAGTGAAGCAAGAGGGAACTATGGCTACACCTTC.

This clonotype was seen ten or more times. The chain joins TRBV27 to TRBJ2-7, with 10 bases lining up with TRBD1. Germline trimming cut 9 bases from V and 5 bases from J; bases unmatched to any gene: 7. In germline, CDR1 is MNHEY, CDR2 SMNVEV (reference sequence). The CDR3 length is 13 residues. The CDR3 here is CASRQGAIHEQYF. The DNA of the CDR3 is TGTGCCAGTCGACAGGGGGCGATCCACGAGCAGTACTTC.

This clonotype came up many times. The chain recombines TRBV9 with TRBJ1-1; D is perhaps TRBD1 (5 bases). Trimming took off 0 bases at V and 10 bases at J, with 13 bases between the two ends. Germline CDR1 is SGDLS and CDR2 is YYNGEE. The CDR3 loop spans 13 amino acids. The CDR3 coding sequence is TGTGCCAGCAGCGTAGTCGGGACGGGGCCAGCTTTCTTT. Translation gives CASSVVGTGPAFF.

The V call is TRBV18, the J call TRBJ2-3; no definite D call. CDR3 length: 15 residues. Trimming took 6 bases from V and 0 from J, leaving 13 bases between them. The germline CDR1 and CDR2 sequences are KGHSH and LQKENI. The CDR3 DNA sequence: TGTGCCAGCTCCCAAGGATTCTCTAGCACAGATACGCAGTATTTT. It codes for CASSQGFSSTDTQYF.

This clonotype appeared many times. V and J are TRBV18 and TRBJ1-1; unclear D gene. Per the germline V gene, CDR1 is KGHSH and CDR2 is LQKENI. V dropped 1 base and J dropped 1 base, with 10 bases sitting between them. The length of the CDR3 is 15 residues. The CDR3 nucleotides are TGTGCCAGCTCACCACTGATTACACCGAACACTGAAGCTTTCTTT. Translation: CASSPLITPNTEAFF.

This rearrangement joins TRBV20-1 to TRBJ1-5; D call uncertain. Germline CDR1 DFQATT, CDR2 SNEGSKA (reference sequence). V lost 0 bases to trimming and J lost 7 bases, with 16 bases between them. The CDR3 has 15 amino acids. CDR3 amino acids: CSARDLSQAYQPQHF. In DNA form, the CDR3 reads TGCAGTGCTAGAGATTTGTCGCAGGCTTACCAGCCCCAGCATTTT.

This clonotype was seen a few times. The chain has TRBV7-9 and TRBJ1-1; 8 nucleotides agree with TRBD1. CDR3 length equals 15 residues. Germline V gene lookup returns CDR1 SEHNR and CDR2 FQNEAQ (reference sequence). V trimming: 5 bases; J trimming: 1 base; junction bases outside the gene matches: 6. The CDR3 sequence is CASSDDRGTNTEAFF. CDR3 DNA sequence: TGTGCCAGCAGCGACGACAGGGGAACGAACACTGAAGCTTTCTTT.

This clonotype turned up a few times. The chain carries TRBV6-6 and TRBJ2-2; D gene uncertain. CDR3 length: 15 residues. CDR1 and CDR2 (germline): MNHNY, SVGAGI (reference sequence). Deletions cut 0 bases from V and 2 bases from J, with 7 bases between. CDR3 nucleotide sequence: TGTGCCAGCAGTTACTCGCGCGAAAACACCGGGGAGCTGTTTTTT. Amino acid sequence: CASSYSRENTGELFF.

Ten or more counts support this clonotype. The chain combines TRBV6-5 with TRBJ1-6; 8 bases agree with TRBD1. Germline CDR1 MNHEY, CDR2 SVGAGI. J lost 9 bases, V lost 0 bases, and 10 bases had no gene match. The CDR3 has 17 amino acids. CDR3 coding DNA: TGTGCCAGCAGTTACTCGCAGGGGGCGCAGTCTAGTTCACCCCTCCACTTT. This sequence encodes CASSYSQGAQSSSPLHF.

The V gene is TRBV15, the J gene TRBJ1-1; D ambiguous. Germline CDR1 and CDR2: LNHNV and YYDKDF (reference sequence). The ends were cut back, 5 bases at V and 3 bases at J, with 10 bases in the middle. This CDR3 is 13 amino acids long. CDR3 region: CATSLTLDTEAFF. The CDR3 coding sequence is TGTGCCACCAGCCTAACCCTTGACACTGAAGCTTTCTTT.

This clonotype came up many times. The chain's CDR3 is CSVAALLNTEAFF. The CDR3 region has the DNA TGCAGCGTTGCTGCACTCTTGAACACTGAAGCTTTCTTT. The genes are TRBV29-1 and TRBJ1-1, with D unresolved. Trimming removed 4 bases at V and 0 bases at J, with 9 bases between. Per germline, CDR1 SQVTM and CDR2 ANQGSEA. The CDR3 has 13 amino acids.

The chain has TRBV3-1 and TRBJ1-5; 7 bases align to TRBD1. Losses at the gene ends were 9 bases for V and 4 bases for J; bases not matched to a gene: 9. Germline loops: CDR1 LGHDT, CDR2 YNNKEL (reference sequence). The CDR3 consists of 14 residues. The CDR3 sequence: CASRDSKLNQPQHF. The CDR3 DNA reads TGTGCCAGTCGGGACAGTAAATTGAATCAGCCCCAGCATTTT.

This clonotype was seen at least ten times. The chain has TRBV28 and TRBJ2-3, with D tentatively TRBD1 (5 bases). Trimming stripped 5 bases from V and 2 bases from J, with 20 bases between. The germline V gene encodes CDR1 MDHEN and CDR2 SYDVKM. The CDR3 is made up of 17 amino acids. The CDR3, as DNA: TGTGCCAGCAGTCCTCCCGACAGTTCAGGGTCCACAGATACGCAGTATTTT. As protein: CASSPPDSSGSTDTQYF.

This clonotype was found many times. This chain links TRBV20-1 with TRBJ2-1; TRBD1 might be the D (6 bases). The germline V gene has CDR1 DFQATT and CDR2 SNEGSKA (reference sequence). Trimming cost V 6 bases and J 5 bases, with 20 bases left between them. CDR3 size: 15 residues. The CDR3 here is CSADGRVQGNNEQFF. For the CDR3, the DNA is TGCAGTGCGGACGGACGGGTACAGGGAAACAATGAGCAGTTCTTC.

This clonotype was counted at least ten times. The chain combines TRBV4-1 with TRBJ1-2, with D unclear. The CDR3 loop spans 15 amino acids. From germline, CDR1 is MGHRA and CDR2 YSYEKL. Trimming cost V 0 bases and J 8 bases, with 16 bases left between them. The CDR3, as DNA: TGCGCCAGCAGCCAAGAAGGCTTGGGCCCTCGGGGCTACACCTTC. This sequence encodes CASSQEGLGPRGYTF.

V is TRBV5-6 and J is TRBJ2-5; D possibly corresponds to TRBD2 (7 bases). The germline CDR1 and CDR2 sequences are SGHDT and YYEEEE. The CDR3 extends over 15 amino acids. Trimming shortened V by 3 bases and J by 4 bases, and 16 bases separated the two germline ends. CDR3 loop: CASSWGGARGETQYF. CDR3 bases: TGTGCCAGCAGCTGGGGGGGGGCGCGGGGAGAGACCCAGTACTTC. Using reference TRBV5-6 and TRBJ2-5 for the parts outside the CDR3, the full variable domain is DAGVTQSPTHLIKTRGQQVTLRCSPKSGHDTVSWYQQALGQGPQFIFQYYEEEERQRGNFPDRFSGHQFPNYSSELNVNALLLGDSALYLCASSWGGARGETQYFGPGTRLLVL.

Many counts were recorded for this clonotype. V is TRBV29-1 and J is TRBJ2-1, with D perhaps being TRBD1 or TRBD2 (6 bases each). Germline V gene sequence: CDR1 SQVTM, CDR2 ANQGSEA. CDR3 length: 12 residues. The V end was cut by 8 bases, the J end by 9 bases, with 17 bases between. CDR3 in DNA: TGCAGCCACTGGGGGGCCCCTAGTGAGCAGTTCTTC. This gives the protein CSHWGAPSEQFF.

This clonotype was seen at least ten times. The rearrangement links TRBV5-1 to TRBJ2-5, with 11 nucleotides matching TRBD2. V trimming: 6 bases; J trimming: 1 base; junction bases outside the gene matches: 5. Germline lookup yields CDR1 SGHRS and CDR2 YFSETQ. The CDR3 extends over 15 amino acids. For the CDR3, the DNA is TGCGCCAGCACCCTAGCGGGGGGTACCCAAGAGACCCAGTACTTC. Protein: CASTLAGGTQETQYF.

The chain has TRBV10-3 and TRBJ2-4, with 7 nucleotides matching TRBD2. The J segment lost 1 base and the V segment lost 6 bases, leaving 3 bases of the junction unmatched. The CDR3 covers 14 residues. The germline CDR1 and CDR2 sequences are ENHRY and SYGVKD. The chain's CDR3 is CAISMGGAKNIQYF. Here the CDR3 DNA reads TGTGCCATCAGCATGGGGGGGGCCAAAAACATTCAGTACTTC.

This clonotype was counted ten times or more. This chain connects TRBV7-9 to TRBJ2-3; D remains ambiguous. The germline gives CDR1 SEHNR, CDR2 FQNEAQ (reference sequence). The CDR3 consists of 15 residues. The germline V and J ends were trimmed by 5 bases and 6 bases, with 18 bases remaining between them. The CDR3 region is CASSNKGPAGDTQYF. The CDR3 DNA sequence: TGTGCCAGCAGCAACAAAGGGCCCGCCGGGGATACGCAGTATTTT.

This clonotype was counted many times. The chain recombines TRBV20-1 with TRBJ1-5; D is uncertain. The germline V and J ends were trimmed by 3 bases and 7 bases, with 13 bases remaining between them. This CDR3 is 13 amino acids long. The V gene's germline CDR1 is DFQATT and CDR2 SNEGSKA (reference sequence). CDR3 in amino acids: CSASDPRGQPQHF. Here the CDR3 DNA reads TGCAGTGCTAGTGATCCACGGGGACAGCCCCAGCATTTT.

V is TRBV5-4 and J is TRBJ2-6, with D possibly being TRBD2 (5 bases). Germline assignment: CDR1 SGHNT and CDR2 YYREEE (reference sequence). This CDR3 has 17 residues. V was clipped by 0 bases and J by 1 base, with 11 bases between them. The CDR3 protein is CASSLAGIRSGANVLTF. DNA for the CDR3: TGTGCCAGCAGCTTGGCCGGGATACGATCTGGGGCCAACGTCCTGACTTTC. Based on the CDR3 plus reference TRBV5-4 and TRBJ2-6, the full variable domain is ETGVTQSPTHLIKTRGQQVTLRCSSQSGHNTVSWYQQALGQGPQFIFQYYREEENGRGNFPPRFSGLQFPNYSSELNVNALELDDSALYLCASSLAGIRSGANVLTFGAGSRLTVL.

This clonotype appeared many times. This chain connects TRBV10-3 to TRBJ2-1; no clear D. In germline, CDR1 is ENHRY, CDR2 SYGVKD. V dropped 0 bases and J dropped 0 bases, with 12 bases sitting between them. The CDR3 totals 17 residues. CDR3 coding DNA: TGTGCCATCAGTGAGTCGGTACTTGACTTCTCCTACAATGAGCAGTTCTTC. It yields the protein CAISESVLDFSYNEQFF.

The chain links TRBV12-3 or TRBV12-4 to TRBJ2-1, with 9 positions matching TRBD2. This CDR3 spans 15 amino acids. Germline trimming cut 7 bases from V and 3 bases from J; bases unmatched to any gene: 7. Here the CDR3 reads CASKNLAGSYNEQFF. DNA for the CDR3: TGTGCCAGCAAAAATCTAGCGGGGAGCTACAATGAGCAGTTCTTC.

This clonotype showed up just a few times. The J gene is TRBJ1-5, the V gene TRBV2, with D unclear. The CDR3 runs to 13 residues. Germline V lookup: CDR1 SNHLY, CDR2 FYNNEI. V shed 3 bases and J shed 5 bases, with 8 bases lying between them. The CDR3 loop reads CASSDEGYQPQHF. The DNA of the CDR3 is TGTGCCAGCAGTGATGAAGGGTATCAGCCCCAGCATTTT. Combining the CDR3 with reference TRBV2 and TRBJ1-5 gives the whole variable domain EPEVTQTPSHQVTQMGQEVILRCVPISNHLYFYWYRQILGQKVEFLVSFYNNEISEKSEIFDDQFSVERPDGSNFTLKIRSTKLEDSAMYFCASSDEGYQPQHFGDGTRLSIL.

This clonotype has more than one count but fewer than ten. The chain recombines TRBV7-9 with TRBJ1-1; D call uncertain. The germline V gene encodes CDR1 SEHNR and CDR2 FQNEAQ (reference sequence). Trimming took 4 bases from V and 3 from J, leaving 12 bases between them. The CDR3 loop spans 14 amino acids. CDR3 nucleotides: TGTGCCAGCAGCTACATAATTCAGTACACTGAAGCTTTCTTT. It specifies CASSYIIQYTEAFF.

This clonotype was seen at least ten times. The V and J genes are TRBV20-1 and TRBJ2-3, with D perhaps TRBD1 (6 bases). V dropped 2 bases and J dropped 4 bases, with 19 bases sitting between them. There are 16 residues in the CDR3. The germline CDR1 and CDR2 sequences are DFQATT and SNEGSKA (reference sequence). The CDR3 DNA is TGCAGTGCTAGACTCGACAGGTTTCTCAGCGCAGATACGCAGTATTTT. This codes for CSARLDRFLSADTQYF.

This clonotype has ten or more counts. The chain employs TRBV25-1 and TRBJ1-4; D gene uncertain. Germline V gene data show CDR1 as MGHDK and CDR2 as SYGVNS. The CDR3 length is 13 residues. Trimming pared 1 base from V and 4 bases from J, leaving 4 bases between. CDR3 protein: CASSESGNEKLFF. CDR3 coding DNA: TGTGCCAGCAGTGAATCCGGTAATGAAAAACTGTTTTTT.

This clonotype has a handful of counts. The V call is TRBV4-2, the J call TRBJ1-2; TRBD1 is a possible D gene (6 bases). Trimming took 1 base from V and 2 from J, leaving 11 bases between them. The CDR3 covers 15 residues. The germline V gene encodes CDR1 LGHNA and CDR2 YNFKEQ. CDR3 sequence: CASSQALTGNYGYTF. CDR3 nucleotides: TGTGCCAGCAGCCAAGCGCTTACAGGGAACTATGGCTACACCTTC.